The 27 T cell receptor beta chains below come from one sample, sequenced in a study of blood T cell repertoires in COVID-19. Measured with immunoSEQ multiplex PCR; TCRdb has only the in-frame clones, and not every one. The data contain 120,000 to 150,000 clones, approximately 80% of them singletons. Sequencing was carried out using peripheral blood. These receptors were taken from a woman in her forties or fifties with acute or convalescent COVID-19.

CDR3 nucleotides: TGTGCCAGCAGTTACGCGGGGTTTGCAACTAATGAAAAACTGTTTTTT. Residues: CASSYAGFATNEKLFF. The chain is built from TRBV6-2 or TRBV6-3 and TRBJ1-4; no reliable D call. The CDR3 length is 16 residues. Trimming cost V 2 bases and J 0 bases, with 10 bases left between them. The germline V gene encodes CDR1 MNHEY and CDR2 SVGEGT.

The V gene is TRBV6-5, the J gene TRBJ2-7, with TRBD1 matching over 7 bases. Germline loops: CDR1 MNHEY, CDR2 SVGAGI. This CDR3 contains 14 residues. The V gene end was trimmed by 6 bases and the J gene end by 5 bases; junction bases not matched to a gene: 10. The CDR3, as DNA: TGTGCCAGCAGGTCGACAGGGAACAGCGACGAGCAGTACTTC. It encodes CASRSTGNSDEQYF.

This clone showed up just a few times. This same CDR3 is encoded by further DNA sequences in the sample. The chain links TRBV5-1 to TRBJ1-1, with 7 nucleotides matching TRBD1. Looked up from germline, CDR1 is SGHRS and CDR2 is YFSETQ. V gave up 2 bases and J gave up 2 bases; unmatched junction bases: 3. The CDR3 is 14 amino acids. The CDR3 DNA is TGCGCCAGCAGCTTAGGGACAGATAACACTGAAGCTTTCTTT. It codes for CASSLGTDNTEAFF.

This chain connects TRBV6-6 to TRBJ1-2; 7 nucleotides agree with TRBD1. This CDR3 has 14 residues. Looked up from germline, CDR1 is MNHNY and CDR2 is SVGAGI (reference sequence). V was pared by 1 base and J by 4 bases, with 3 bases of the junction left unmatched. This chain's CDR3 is CASSYFGQVYGYTF. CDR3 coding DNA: TGTGCCAGCAGTTACTTTGGACAGGTCTATGGCTACACCTTC.

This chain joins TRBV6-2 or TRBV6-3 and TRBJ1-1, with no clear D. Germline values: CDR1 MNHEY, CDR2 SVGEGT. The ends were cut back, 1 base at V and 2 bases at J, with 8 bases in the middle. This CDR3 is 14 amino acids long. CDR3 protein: CASSYLGGNTEAFF. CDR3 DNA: TGTGCCAGCAGTTACTTGGGAGGAAACACTGAAGCTTTCTTT.

The CDR3 spells CASSLFRNTEAFF. In DNA, the CDR3 is TGTGCCAGCAGTTTGTTTCGGAACACTGAAGCTTTCTTT. J is TRBJ1-1 and V is TRBV27; D not certain. The CDR3 covers 13 residues. The V end lost 3 bases, the J end lost 1 base, and 6 bases lay between the germline ends. The germline V gene encodes CDR1 MNHEY and CDR2 SMNVEV (reference sequence).

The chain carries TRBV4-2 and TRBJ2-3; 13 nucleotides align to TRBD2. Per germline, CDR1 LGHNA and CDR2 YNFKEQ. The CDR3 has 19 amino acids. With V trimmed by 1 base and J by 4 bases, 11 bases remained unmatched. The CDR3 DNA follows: TGTGCCAGCAGCCAAGGCACCGGGACTAGCGGGAATGGGGCAGATACGCAGTATTTT. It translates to CASSQGTGTSGNGADTQYF.

Written as DNA, the CDR3 is TGTGCCAGCAGCTTACAGGGGGACTATGGCTACACCTTC. Encoded protein: CASSLQGDYGYTF. The V and J genes are TRBV11-2 and TRBJ1-2, with TRBD1 identical over 7 bases. Germline V gene sequence: CDR1 SGHAT, CDR2 FQNNGV. This CDR3 is built from 13 residues. V lost 2 bases, J lost 3 bases, and 0 bases stayed unmatched.

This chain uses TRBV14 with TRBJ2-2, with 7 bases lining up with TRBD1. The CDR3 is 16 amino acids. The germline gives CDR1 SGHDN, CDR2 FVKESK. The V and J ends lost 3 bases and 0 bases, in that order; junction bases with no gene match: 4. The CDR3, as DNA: TGTGCCAGCAGCCAGCGACAGGGCTCGAACACCGGGGAGCTGTTTTTT. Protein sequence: CASSQRQGSNTGELFF.

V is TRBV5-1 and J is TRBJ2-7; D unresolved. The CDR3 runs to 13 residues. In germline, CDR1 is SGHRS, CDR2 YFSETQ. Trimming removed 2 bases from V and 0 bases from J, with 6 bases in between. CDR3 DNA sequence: TGCGCCAGCAGCTTCGCCAGCTCCTACGAGCAGTACTTC. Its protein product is CASSFASSYEQYF.

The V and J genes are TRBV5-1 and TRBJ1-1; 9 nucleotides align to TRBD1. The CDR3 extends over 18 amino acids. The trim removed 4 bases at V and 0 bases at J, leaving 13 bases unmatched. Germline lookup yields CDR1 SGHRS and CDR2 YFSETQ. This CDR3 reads CASSQPPGTGFLNTEAFF. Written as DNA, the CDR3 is TGCGCCAGCAGCCAACCCCCCGGGACAGGGTTTTTGAACACTGAAGCTTTCTTT.

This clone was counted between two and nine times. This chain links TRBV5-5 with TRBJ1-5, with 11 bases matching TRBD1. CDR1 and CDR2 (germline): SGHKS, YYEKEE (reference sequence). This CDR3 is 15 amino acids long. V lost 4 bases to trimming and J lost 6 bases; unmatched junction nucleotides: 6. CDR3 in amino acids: CASSADRGRGQPQHF. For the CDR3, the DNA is TGTGCCAGCAGCGCGGACAGGGGGCGAGGTCAGCCCCAGCATTTT.

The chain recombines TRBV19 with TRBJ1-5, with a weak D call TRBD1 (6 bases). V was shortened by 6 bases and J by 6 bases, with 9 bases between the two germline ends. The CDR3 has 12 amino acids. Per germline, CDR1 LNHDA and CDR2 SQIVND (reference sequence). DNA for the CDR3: TGTGCCAGTAGCGAGGACAGTCAGCCCCAGCATTTT. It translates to CASSEDSQPQHF. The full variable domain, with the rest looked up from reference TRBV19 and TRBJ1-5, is DGGITQSPKYLFRKEGQNVTLSCEQNLNHDAMYWYRQDPGQGLRLIYYSQIVNDFQKGDIAEGYSVSREKKESFPLTVTSAQKNPTAFYLCASSEDSQPQHFGDGTRLSIL.

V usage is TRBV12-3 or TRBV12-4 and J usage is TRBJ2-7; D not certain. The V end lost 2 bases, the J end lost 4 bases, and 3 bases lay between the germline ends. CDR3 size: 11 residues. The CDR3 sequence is CASSLQYEQYF. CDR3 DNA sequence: TGTGCCAGCAGTTTACAGTACGAGCAGTACTTC.

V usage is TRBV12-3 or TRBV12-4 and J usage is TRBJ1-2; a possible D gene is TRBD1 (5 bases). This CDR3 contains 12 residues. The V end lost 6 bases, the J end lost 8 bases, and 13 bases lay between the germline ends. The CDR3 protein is CASRYAPGGYTF. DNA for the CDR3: TGTGCCAGCAGATACGCACCAGGGGGCTACACCTTC.

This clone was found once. In DNA form, the CDR3 reads TGTGCCAGCAGCCCCAAGGGACAAGAAGAAAAACTGTTTTTT. This sequence encodes CASSPKGQEEKLFF. The chain links TRBV7-9 to TRBJ1-4, with D possibly being TRBD1 (6 bases). The germline gives CDR1 SEHNR, CDR2 FQNEAQ (reference sequence). V gave up 5 bases and J gave up 8 bases, with 15 bases separating them. This CDR3 spans 14 amino acids.

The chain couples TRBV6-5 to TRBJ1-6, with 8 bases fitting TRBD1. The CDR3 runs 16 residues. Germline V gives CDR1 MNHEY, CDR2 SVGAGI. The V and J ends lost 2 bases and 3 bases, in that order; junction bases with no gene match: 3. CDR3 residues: CASSYRTGLYNSPLHF. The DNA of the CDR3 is TGTGCCAGCAGTTACCGGACAGGGCTCTATAATTCACCCCTCCACTTT.

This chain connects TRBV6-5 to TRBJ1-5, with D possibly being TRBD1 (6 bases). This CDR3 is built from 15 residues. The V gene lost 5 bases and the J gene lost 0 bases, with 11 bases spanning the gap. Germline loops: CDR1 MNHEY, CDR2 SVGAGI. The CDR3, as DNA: TGTGCCAGCAGTCGCGGACAGTATAGCAATCAGCCCCAGCATTTT. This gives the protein CASSRGQYSNQPQHF.

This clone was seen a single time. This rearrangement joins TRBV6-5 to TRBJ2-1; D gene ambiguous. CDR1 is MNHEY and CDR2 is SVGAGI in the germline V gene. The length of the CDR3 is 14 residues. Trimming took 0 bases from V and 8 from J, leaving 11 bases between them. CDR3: CASSYSFRGYEQFF. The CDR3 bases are TGTGCCAGCAGTTACTCGTTCAGAGGTTATGAGCAGTTCTTC.

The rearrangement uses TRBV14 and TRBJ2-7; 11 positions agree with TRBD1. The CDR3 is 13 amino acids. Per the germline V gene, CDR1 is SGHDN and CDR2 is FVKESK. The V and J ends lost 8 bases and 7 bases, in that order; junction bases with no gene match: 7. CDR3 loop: CASAGQGAREQYF. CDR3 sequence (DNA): TGTGCCAGCGCCGGACAGGGGGCGAGGGAGCAGTACTTC.

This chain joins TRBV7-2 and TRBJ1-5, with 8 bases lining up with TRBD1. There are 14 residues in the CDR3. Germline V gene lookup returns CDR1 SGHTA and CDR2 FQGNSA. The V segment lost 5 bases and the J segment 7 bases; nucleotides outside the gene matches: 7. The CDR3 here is CASSPGQGRQPQHF. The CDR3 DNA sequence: TGTGCCAGCAGCCCCGGACAGGGCCGACAGCCCCAGCATTTT. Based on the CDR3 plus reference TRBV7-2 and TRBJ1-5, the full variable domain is GAGVSQSPSNKVTEKGKDVELRCDPISGHTALYWYRQSLGQGLEFLIYFQGNSAPDKSGLPSDRFSAERTGGSVSTLTIQRTQQEDSAVYLCASSPGQGRQPQHFGDGTRLSIL.

The CDR3 nucleotides read TGTGCCAGCAGCCCCGGGGTAGCGGGGTACAATGAGCAGTTCTTC. Translated, it gives CASSPGVAGYNEQFF. The chain employs TRBV3-1 (or the pseudogene TRBV3-2) and TRBJ2-1; 8 bases align to TRBD2. The germline V gene has CDR1 LGHDT and CDR2 YNNKEL (reference sequence). This CDR3 is 15 amino acids long. V dropped 4 bases and J dropped 4; count of bases not matched to a gene: 6.

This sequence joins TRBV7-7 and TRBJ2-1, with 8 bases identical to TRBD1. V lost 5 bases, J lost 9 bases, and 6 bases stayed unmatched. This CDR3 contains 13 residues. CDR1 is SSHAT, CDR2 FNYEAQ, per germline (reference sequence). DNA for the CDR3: TGTGCCAGCAGCCAGGACAGGGACGGTGAGCAGTTCTTC. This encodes CASSQDRDGEQFF.

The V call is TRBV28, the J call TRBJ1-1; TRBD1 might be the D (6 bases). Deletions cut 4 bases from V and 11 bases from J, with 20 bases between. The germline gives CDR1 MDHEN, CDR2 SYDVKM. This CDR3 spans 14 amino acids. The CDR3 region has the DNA TGTGCCAGCAGTTCTCCCGGACAGTCGGTAGGTGCTTTCTTT. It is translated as CASSSPGQSVGAFF.

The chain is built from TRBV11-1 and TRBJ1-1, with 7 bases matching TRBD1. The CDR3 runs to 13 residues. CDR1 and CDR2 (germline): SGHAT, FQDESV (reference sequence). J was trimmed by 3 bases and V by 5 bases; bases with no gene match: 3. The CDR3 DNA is TGTGCCAGCAGCGGTGGGACAGACACTGAAGCTTTCTTT. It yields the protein CASSGGTDTEAFF.

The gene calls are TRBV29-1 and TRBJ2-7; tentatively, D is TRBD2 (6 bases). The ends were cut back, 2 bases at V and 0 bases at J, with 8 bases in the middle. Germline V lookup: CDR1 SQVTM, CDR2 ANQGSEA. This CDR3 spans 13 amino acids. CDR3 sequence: CSVERESSYEQYF. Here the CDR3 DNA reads TGCAGCGTTGAACGGGAGAGCTCCTACGAGCAGTACTTC.

In DNA, the CDR3 is TGCGCCAGCAGCCAAGATCAGTATGCCAGGGACTATGGCTACACCTTC. Translation: CASSQDQYARDYGYTF. The V call is TRBV4-3, the J call TRBJ1-2, with TRBD1 as a possible D gene (5 bases). V lost 0 bases, J lost 3 bases, and 14 bases lay in between. Germline values: CDR1 LGHNA, CDR2 YSLEER. CDR3 size: 16 residues.